The clone carrying this TCR beta chain has only a few counts. What it binds is unknown. This sample is part of a study of beta chain features in type 1 diabetes. Study overall: Age, gender, cell numbers and subset yield matched between patients and controls. General study points: Moderate but significant shortening of TCRB CDR3s was recorded in all four CD4+ subsets from Type 1 diabetes patients. An over-representation of cells with high TCR expression could result from cDNA sequencing.

As every portion of the isolated RNA was reverse transcribed, the sequencing read expressed TCRB transcripts. Clones were read by immunoSEQ multiplex PCR, and TCRdb kept only the in-frame ones, dropping some. The repertoire includes more than 300,000 clones, 8.5% to 10% of them detected once, and about 0.63% sits in the top ten. With 5 bases removed from V and 1 base from J, the gap between germline ends came to 14 bases. This CDR3 has 15 amino acids. The germline V gene encodes CDR1 MNHNS and CDR2 SASEGT. Material: central memory CD4+ T cells from blood. The gene calls are TRBV6-1 and TRBJ1-2; possibly TRBD1 for D (5 bases). The TCR originated in a man aged 25 to 40 with type 1 diabetes. The CDR3 spells CASSPQDRINYGYTF. CDR3 DNA sequence: TGTGCCAGCAGTCCCCAAGACAGAATTAACTATGGCTACACCTTC.